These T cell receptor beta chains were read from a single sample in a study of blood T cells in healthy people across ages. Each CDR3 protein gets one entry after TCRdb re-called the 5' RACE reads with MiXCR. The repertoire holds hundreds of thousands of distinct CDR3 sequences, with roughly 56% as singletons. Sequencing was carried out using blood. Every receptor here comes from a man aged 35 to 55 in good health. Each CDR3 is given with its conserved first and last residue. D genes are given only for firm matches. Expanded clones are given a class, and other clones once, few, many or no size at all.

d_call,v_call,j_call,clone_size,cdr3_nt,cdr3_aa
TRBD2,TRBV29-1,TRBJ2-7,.,TGCAGCGTTGTGGTAGGGGAGGCTAGCGGGAGGGCGATGCAGTACTTC,CSVVVGEASGRAMQYF
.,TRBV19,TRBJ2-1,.,TGTGCCAGTAGTTCCTCGGGTTGGGAGCAGTTCTTC,CASSSSGWEQFF
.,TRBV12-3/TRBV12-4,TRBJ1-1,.,TGTGCCAGCAGTTTAGTAAGCTTGAACACTGAAGCTTTCTTT,CASSLVSLNTEAFF
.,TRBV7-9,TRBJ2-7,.,TGTGCCAGCAGCGTCCTATGGGCGGGCGAGCAGTACTTC,CASSVLWAGEQYF
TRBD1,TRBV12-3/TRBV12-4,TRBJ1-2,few,TGTGCCAGCAGTTATCAGGGGACAGGGGATGGCTACACCTTC,CASSYQGTGDGYTF
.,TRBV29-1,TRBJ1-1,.,TGCAGCGTTGTGACCTCGACCAGGGGCACTGAAGCTTTCTTT,CSVVTSTRGTEAFF
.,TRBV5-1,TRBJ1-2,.,TGCGCCAGCAGCTTGGTCCCCGGGACCCTAAGTTTGAATGGCTACACCTTC,CASSLVPGTLSLNGYTF
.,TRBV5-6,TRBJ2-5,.,TGTGCCAGCAGCTTTAGTGCGGGGCTGGAGGCCCAGTACTTC,CASSFSAGLEAQYF
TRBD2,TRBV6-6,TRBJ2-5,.,TGTGCCAGCACGCGGGGGGGAGAGACCCAGTACTTC,CASTRGGETQYF
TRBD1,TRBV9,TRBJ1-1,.,TGTGCCAGCAGCGTAGTCGACAGGGACCCCTATAATGAAGCTTTCTTT,CASSVVDRDPYNEAFF
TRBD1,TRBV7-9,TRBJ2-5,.,TGTGCCAGCAGCGCTCAGGGGGCACAGGAGACCCAGTACTTC,CASSAQGAQETQYF
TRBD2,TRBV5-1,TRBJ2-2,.,TGCGCCAGCAGCTTGAACCTAGCGGGAAGAAGCACCGGGGAGCTGTTTTTT,CASSLNLAGRSTGELFF
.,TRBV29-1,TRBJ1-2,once,TGCAGCGTTGAAGATCCGGAGGGCTATGTCTGTGGCTACACCTTC,CSVEDPEGYVCGYTF
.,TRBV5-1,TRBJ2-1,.,TGCGCCAGCAGCTTGGTAGCTAGCTTGGGTCGGGAACATGAGTTCTTC,CASSLVASLGREHEFF
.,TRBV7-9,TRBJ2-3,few,TGTGCCACCCGGGCCACGTCTGACACAGATACGCAGTATTTT,CATRATSDTDTQYF
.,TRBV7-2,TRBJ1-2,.,TGTGCCAGCAGCCTACTGGGGATGGGAAGTGGCTACACCTTC,CASSLLGMGSGYTF
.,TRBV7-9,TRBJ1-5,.,TGTGCCAGCAGCCGTTTGGATCAGCCCCAGCATTTT,CASSRLDQPQHF
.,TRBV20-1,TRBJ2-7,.,TGCAGTGCTAGACCCTCAAGGGTTAGCGCTCAAATGGGTGAGCAGTACTTC,CSARPSRVSAQMGEQYF
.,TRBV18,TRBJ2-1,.,TGTGCCAGCTCACCACCCGAGGGGAGCCGCGATGAGCAGTTCTTC,CASSPPEGSRDEQFF
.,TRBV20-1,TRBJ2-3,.,TGCAGTGCTAGACCAACGGGACTCACCACAGATACGCAGTATTTT,CSARPTGLTTDTQYF
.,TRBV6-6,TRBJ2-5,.,TGTGCCATCTCGGGGCCCAGTGAGGCCCAGTACTTC,CAISGPSEAQYF
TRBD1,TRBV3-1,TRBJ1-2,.,TGTGCCAGCAGCCAAGATGGCTCAGGGATAGGGGGCTACGCCTTC,CASSQDGSGIGGYAF
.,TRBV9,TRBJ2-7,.,TGTGCCAGCAGCCCCTCAGGGTCAGACGAGCAGTACTTC,CASSPSGSDEQYF
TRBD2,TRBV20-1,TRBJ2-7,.,TGCAGTGCTACCCCTAGCGGGAGGGCCTACGAGCAGTACTTC,CSATPSGRAYEQYF
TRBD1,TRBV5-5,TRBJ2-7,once,TGTGCCAGCAGTACACCGGGACAGGGGTCGCGCGAGCAGTACTTC,CASSTPGQGSREQYF
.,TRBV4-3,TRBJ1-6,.,TGCGCCAGCAGCCAGGGGGTTAGGGGCTCGATGGCTTCACCCCTCCACTTT,CASSQGVRGSMASPLHF
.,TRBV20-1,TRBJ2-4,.,TGCAGTGCTAGCGCCGTGGAGATCCGGGAAGGTGGCCATTTAATGGCCAAAAACATTCAGTACTTC,CSASAVEIREGGHLMAKNIQYF
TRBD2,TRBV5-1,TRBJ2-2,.,TGCGCCAGCAGCTCTAGCGGTCAAGGGACCGGGGAGCTGTTTTTT,CASSSSGQGTGELFF
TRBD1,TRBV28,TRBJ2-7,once,TGTGCCAGCACTACAGGACAGGCCTACAATGAGCAGTACTTC,CASTTGQAYNEQYF
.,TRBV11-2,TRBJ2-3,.,TGTGCCAGCAGCTTACGCGGGACAGCACCAGATACGCAGTATTTT,CASSLRGTAPDTQYF
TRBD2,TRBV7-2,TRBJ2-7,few,TGTGCCAGCAGCCTTCAGAGGCGGGAGGACAACGAGCAGTACTTC,CASSLQRREDNEQYF
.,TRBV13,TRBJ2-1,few,TGTGCCAGCAGCCCCGCGGGCCGGGGGCTCCATGAGCAGTTCTTC,CASSPAGRGLHEQFF
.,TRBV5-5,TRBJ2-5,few,TGTGCCAGTATCGCGGCGGAAGAGACCCAGTACTTC,CASIAAEETQYF
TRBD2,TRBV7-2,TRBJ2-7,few,TGTGCCAGCAGCTTAACAGCGGCTAGCGGCTACGAGCAGTACTTC,CASSLTAASGYEQYF
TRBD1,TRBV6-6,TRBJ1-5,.,TGTGCCAGCAGTTTCGCCCCCGGACAGGCCTCGGCCCAGCATTTT,CASSFAPGQASAQHF
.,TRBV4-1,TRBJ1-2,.,TGCGCTAGCAGCCAAGGGGGACGGTGGGGCTACACCTTC,CASSQGGRWGYTF
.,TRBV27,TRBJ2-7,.,TGTGCCAGCAGTGAGACCGACAGCTCCTACGAGCAGTACTTC,CASSETDSSYEQYF
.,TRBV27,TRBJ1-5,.,TGTGCCAGCAGTTTTGGGGGAGGGGGCAATCAGCCCCAGCATTTT,CASSFGGGGNQPQHF
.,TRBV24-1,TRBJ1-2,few,TGTGCCACCAGGTCATCGTCTGGGCTGGGGGGCTACACCTTC,CATRSSSGLGGYTF
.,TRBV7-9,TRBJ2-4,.,TGTGCCAGCGGCGGGGAGCCCAAAAACATTCAGTACTTC,CASGGEPKNIQYF
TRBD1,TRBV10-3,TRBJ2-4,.,TGTGCCATCAGCCAGGGACAGGGGGCAGCCAAAAACATTCAGTACTTC,CAISQGQGAAKNIQYF
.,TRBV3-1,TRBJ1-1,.,TGTGCCAGCAGCCAAGAAGCGGCGGAGACTGAAGCTTTCTTT,CASSQEAAETEAFF
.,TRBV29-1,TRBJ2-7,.,TGCAGCGTTAGAAGCACGGTCTTCGAGCAGTACTTC,CSVRSTVFEQYF
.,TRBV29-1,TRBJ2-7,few,TGCAGCGTCGTTCCCGGGACAAAGACGGGCGAGCAGTACTTC,CSVVPGTKTGEQYF
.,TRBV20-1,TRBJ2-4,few,TGCAGTGCTAGAGAGTCTCTAGCCAAAAACATTCAGTACTTC,CSARESLAKNIQYF
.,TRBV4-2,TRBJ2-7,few,TGTGCCAGCAGCCAAGAGAGGGGGGGGAGGGACCCCTACGAGCAGTACTTC,CASSQERGGRDPYEQYF
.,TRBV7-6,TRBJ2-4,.,TGTGCCAGCAGCATCGAGACGACCAGGACATTGGGTGAGCAGTACTTC,CASSIETTRTLGEQYF
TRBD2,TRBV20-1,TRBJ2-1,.,TGCAGTGCCCCGGTCGGGACTAGCCTTGTCGGTGAGCAGTTCTTC,CSAPVGTSLVGEQFF
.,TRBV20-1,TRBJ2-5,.,TGCAGTGCCCCTGGGCTAAATAAAGAGACCCAGTACTTC,CSAPGLNKETQYF
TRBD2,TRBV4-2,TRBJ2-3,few,TGTGCCAGCAGCCAACCCGGGACTAGCGGGAGGATGGATACGCAGTATTTT,CASSQPGTSGRMDTQYF
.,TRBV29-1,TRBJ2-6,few,TGCAGCGCAGGGGCCAATTTCGACCCCGGGGCCAACGTCCTGACTTTC,CSAGANFDPGANVLTF
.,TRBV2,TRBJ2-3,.,TGTGCCAGCAGTGAACAGGGGACTACCAGCACAGATACGCAGTATTTT,CASSEQGTTSTDTQYF
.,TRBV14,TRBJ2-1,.,TGTGCCAGCAGCCAAGGTTACACGAGAGGAGATGAGCAGTTCTTC,CASSQGYTRGDEQFF
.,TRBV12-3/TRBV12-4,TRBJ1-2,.,TGTGCCAGCAGTTTCGGATTGACAGGTGGCTACACCTTC,CASSFGLTGGYTF
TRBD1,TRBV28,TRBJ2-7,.,TGTGCCACGACCGAAGGGGGCCACGAGCAGTACTTC,CATTEGGHEQYF
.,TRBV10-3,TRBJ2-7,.,TGTGCCATCAAATCCCCCTCCTCCTACGAGCAGTACTTC,CAIKSPSSYEQYF
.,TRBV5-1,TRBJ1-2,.,TGCGCCAGCAGCTTGGCCGGTGGGTGGTCGGGCTATGGCTACACCTTC,CASSLAGGWSGYGYTF
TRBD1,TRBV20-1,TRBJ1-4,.,TGCAGTGCTCCCGGACAGGGAATTGGGAAACTGTTTTTT,CSAPGQGIGKLFF
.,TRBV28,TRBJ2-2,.,TGTGCCAGCAGCCCCCCGGACACCGGGGAGCTGTTTTTT,CASSPPDTGELFF